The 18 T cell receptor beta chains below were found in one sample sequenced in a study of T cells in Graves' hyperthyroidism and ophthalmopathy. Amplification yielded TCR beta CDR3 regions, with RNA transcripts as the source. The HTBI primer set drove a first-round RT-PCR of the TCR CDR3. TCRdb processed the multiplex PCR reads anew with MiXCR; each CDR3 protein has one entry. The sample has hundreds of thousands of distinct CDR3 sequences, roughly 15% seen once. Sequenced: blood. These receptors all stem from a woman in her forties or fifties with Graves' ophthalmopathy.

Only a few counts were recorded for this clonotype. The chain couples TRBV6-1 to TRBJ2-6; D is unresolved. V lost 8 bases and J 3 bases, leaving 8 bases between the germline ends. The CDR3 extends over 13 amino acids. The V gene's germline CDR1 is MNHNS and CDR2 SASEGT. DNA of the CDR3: TGTGCCAGCTGCGTTGGTGGGGCCAACGTCCTGACTTTC. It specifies CASCVGGANVLTF.

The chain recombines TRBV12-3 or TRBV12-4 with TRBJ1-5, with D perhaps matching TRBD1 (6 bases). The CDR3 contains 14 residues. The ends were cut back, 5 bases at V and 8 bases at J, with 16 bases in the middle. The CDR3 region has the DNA TGTGCCAGCAGTCCCCGACAGGATTCAGAGCCCCAGCATTTT. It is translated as CASSPRQDSEPQHF.

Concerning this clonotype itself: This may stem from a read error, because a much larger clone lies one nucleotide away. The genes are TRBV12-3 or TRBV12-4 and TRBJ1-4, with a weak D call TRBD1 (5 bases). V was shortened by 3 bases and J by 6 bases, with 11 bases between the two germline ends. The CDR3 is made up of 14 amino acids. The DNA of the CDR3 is TGTGCCAGCAGTTTCGGGGGGTATTATGAAAAACTGTTTTTT. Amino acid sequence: CASSFGGYYEKLFF.

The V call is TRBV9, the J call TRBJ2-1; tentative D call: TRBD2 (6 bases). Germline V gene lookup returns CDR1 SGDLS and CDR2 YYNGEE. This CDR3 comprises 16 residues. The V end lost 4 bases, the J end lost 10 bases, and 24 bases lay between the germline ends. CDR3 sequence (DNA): TGTGCCAGCAGCCCTAACCGGGACTCCACTTCGGAAGAGCAGTTCTTC. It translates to CASSPNRDSTSEEQFF. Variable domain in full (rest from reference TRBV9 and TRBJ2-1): DSGVTQTPKHLITATGQRVTLRCSPRSGDLSVYWYQQSLDQGLQFLIQYYNGEERAKGNILERFSAQQFPDLHSELNLSSLELGDSALYFCASSPNRDSTSEEQFFGPGTRLTVL.

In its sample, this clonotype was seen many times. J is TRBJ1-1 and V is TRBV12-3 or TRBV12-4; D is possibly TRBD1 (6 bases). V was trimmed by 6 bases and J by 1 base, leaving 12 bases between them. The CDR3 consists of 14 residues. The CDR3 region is CASSAGVGNTEAFF. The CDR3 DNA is TGTGCCAGCAGCGCAGGGGTCGGGAACACTGAAGCTTTCTTT.

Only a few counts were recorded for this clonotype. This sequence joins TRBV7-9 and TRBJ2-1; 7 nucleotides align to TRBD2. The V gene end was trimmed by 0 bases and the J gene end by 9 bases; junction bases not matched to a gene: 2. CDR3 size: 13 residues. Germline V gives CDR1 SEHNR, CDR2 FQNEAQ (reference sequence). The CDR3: CASSLAWGGEQFF. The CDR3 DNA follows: TGTGCCAGCAGCTTAGCTTGGGGGGGTGAGCAGTTCTTC.

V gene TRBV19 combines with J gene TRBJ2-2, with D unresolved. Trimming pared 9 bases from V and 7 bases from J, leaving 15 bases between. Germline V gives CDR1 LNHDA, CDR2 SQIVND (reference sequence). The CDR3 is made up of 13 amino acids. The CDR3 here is CARSPPAFGELFF. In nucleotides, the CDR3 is TGTGCCAGGAGCCCCCCCGCTTTCGGGGAGCTGTTTTTT.

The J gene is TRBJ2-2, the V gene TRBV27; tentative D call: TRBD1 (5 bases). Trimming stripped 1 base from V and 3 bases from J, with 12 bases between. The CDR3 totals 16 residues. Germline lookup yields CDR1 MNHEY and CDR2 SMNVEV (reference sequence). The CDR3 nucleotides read TGTGCCAGCAGTTTATTTTTTGAGACAGACACCGGGGAGCTGTTTTTT. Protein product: CASSLFFETDTGELFF.

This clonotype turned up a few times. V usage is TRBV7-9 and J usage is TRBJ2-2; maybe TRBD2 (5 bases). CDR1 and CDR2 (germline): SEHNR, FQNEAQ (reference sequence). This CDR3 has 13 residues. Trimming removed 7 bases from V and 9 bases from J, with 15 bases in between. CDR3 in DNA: TGTGCCAGCACCCCCAACCGGGGTTGGGAGCTGTTTTTT. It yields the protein CASTPNRGWELFF.

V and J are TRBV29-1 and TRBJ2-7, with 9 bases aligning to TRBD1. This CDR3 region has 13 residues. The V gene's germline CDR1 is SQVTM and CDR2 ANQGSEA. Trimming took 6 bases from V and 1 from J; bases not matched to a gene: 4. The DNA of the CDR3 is TGCAGCGTAGCCGGGACAGGGTCCTACGAGCAGTACTTC. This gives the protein CSVAGTGSYEQYF.

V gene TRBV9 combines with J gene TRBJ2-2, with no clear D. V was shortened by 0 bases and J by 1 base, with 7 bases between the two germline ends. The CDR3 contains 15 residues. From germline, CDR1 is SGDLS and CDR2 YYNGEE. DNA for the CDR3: TGTGCCAGCAGCGTAGGCACACAGAACACCGGGGAGCTGTTTTTT. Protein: CASSVGTQNTGELFF.

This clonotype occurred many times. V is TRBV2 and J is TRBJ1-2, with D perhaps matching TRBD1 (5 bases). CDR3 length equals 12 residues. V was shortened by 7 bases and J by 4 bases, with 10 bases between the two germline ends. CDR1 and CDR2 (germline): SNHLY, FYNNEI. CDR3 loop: CASNPGIYGYTF. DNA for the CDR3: TGTGCCAGCAACCCAGGGATCTATGGCTACACCTTC.

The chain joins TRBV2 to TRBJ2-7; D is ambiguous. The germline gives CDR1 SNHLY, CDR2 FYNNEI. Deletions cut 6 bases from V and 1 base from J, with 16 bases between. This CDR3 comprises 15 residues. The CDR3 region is CASRVDRLKSYEQYF. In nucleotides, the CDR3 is TGTGCCAGCAGAGTTGACCGTCTAAAGTCCTACGAGCAGTACTTC.

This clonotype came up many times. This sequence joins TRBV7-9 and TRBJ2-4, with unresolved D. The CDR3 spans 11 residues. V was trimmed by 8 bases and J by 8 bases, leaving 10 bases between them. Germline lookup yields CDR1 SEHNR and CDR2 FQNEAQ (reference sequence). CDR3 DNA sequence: TGTGCCAGCGGAAAGAGTGACATTCAGTACTTC. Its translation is CASGKSDIQYF.

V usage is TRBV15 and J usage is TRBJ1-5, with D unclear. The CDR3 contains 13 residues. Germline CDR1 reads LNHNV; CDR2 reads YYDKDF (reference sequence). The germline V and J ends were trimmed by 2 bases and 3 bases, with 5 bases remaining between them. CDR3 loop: CATSRFPNQPQHF. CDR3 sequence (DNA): TGTGCCACCAGCAGATTTCCCAATCAGCCCCAGCATTTT.

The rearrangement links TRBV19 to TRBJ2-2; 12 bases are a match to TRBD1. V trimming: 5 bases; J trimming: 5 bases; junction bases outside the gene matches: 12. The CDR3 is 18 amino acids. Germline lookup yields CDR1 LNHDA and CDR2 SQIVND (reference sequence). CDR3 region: CASSPWRGTGGGTGELFF. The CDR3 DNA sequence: TGTGCCAGTAGTCCCTGGCGGGGGACAGGGGGCGGAACCGGGGAGCTGTTTTTT.

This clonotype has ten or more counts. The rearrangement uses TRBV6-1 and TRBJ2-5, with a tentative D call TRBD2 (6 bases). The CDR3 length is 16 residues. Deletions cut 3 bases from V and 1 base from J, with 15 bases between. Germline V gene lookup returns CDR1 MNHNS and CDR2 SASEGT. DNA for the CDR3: TGTGCCAGCAGTGACCGGGGGTATACGGTCCAAGAGACCCAGTACTTC. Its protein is CASSDRGYTVQETQYF.

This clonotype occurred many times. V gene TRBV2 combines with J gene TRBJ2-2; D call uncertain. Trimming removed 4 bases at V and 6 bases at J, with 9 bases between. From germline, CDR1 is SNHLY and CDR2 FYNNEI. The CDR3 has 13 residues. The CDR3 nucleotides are TGTGCCAGCAGTGGTATAGCCGCCGGGGAGCTGTTTTTT. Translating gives CASSGIAAGELFF.